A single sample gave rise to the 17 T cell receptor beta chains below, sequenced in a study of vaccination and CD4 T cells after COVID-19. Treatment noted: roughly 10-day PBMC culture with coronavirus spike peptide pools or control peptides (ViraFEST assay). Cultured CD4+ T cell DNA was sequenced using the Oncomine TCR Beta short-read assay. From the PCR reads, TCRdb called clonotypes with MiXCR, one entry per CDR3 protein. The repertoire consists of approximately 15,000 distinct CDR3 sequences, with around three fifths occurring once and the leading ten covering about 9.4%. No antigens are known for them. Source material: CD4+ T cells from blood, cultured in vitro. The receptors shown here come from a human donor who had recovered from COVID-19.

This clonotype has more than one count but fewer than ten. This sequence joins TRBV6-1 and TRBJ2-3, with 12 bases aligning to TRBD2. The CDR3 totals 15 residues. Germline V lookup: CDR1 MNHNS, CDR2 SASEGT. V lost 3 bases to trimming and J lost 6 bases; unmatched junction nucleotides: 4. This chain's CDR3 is CASSDLAGGGDTQYF. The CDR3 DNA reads TGTGCCAGCAGTGACCTAGCGGGAGGGGGGGATACGCAGTATTTT.

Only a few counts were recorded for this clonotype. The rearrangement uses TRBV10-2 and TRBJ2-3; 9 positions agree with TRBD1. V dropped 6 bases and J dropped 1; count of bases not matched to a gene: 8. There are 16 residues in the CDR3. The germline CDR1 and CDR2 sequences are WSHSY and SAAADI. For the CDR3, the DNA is TGCGCCAGCAGCCCCCATGACAGGGGGGGCACAGATACGCAGTATTTT. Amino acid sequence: CASSPHDRGGTDTQYF.

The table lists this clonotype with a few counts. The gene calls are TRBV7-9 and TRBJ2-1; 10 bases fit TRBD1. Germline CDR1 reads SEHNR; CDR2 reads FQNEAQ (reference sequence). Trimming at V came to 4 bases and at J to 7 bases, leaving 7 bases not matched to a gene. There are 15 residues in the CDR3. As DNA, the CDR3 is TGTGCCAGCAGCTCCTCCGGGACAGGGGTGAATGAGCAGTTCTTC. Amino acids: CASSSSGTGVNEQFF.

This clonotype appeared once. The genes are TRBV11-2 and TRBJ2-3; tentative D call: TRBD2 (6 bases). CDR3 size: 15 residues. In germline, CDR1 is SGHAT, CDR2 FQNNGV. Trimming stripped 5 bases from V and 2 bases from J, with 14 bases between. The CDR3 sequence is CASSRGDSDTDTQYF. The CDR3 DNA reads TGTGCCAGCAGCCGAGGGGACTCAGACACAGATACGCAGTATTTT. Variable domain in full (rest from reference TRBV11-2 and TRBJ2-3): EAGVAQSPRYKIIEKRQSVAFWCNPISGHATLYWYQQILGQGPKLLIQFQNNGVVDDSQLPKDRFSAERLKGVDSTLKIQPAKLEDSAVYLCASSRGDSDTDTQYFGPGTRLTVL.

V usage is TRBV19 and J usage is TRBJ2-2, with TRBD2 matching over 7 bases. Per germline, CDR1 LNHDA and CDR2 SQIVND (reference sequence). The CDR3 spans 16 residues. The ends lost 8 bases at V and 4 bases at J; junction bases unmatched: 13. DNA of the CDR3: TGTGCCAGTGGGGATGAGCGGGAAGTAGGCACCGGGGAGCTGTTTTTT. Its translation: CASGDEREVGTGELFF.

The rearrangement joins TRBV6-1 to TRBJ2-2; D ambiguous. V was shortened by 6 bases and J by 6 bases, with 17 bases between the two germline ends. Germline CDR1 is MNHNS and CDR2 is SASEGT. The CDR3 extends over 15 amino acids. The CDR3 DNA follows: TGTGCCAGCAGACTCGGCACGACTCGGGCCGGGGAGCTGTTTTTT. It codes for CASRLGTTRAGELFF.

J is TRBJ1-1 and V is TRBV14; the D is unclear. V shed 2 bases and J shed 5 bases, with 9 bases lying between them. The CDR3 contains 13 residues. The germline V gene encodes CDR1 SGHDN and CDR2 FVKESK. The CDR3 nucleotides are TGTGCCAGCAGCCAATTTTCGGAGACTGAAGCTTTCTTT. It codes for CASSQFSETEAFF.

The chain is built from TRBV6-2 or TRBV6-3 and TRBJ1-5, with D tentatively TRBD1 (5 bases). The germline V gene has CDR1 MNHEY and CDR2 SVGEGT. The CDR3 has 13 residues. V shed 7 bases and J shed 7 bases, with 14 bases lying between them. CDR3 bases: TGTGCCAGCACTCGAAAGCGGGACCAGCCCCAGCATTTT. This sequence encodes CASTRKRDQPQHF.

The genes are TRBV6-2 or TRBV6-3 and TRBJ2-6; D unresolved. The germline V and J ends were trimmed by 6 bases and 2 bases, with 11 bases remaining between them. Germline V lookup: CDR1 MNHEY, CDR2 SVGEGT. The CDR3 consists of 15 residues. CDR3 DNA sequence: TGTGCCAGCAGCGCCAGTACTGCTGGGGCCAACGTCCTGACTTTC. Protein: CASSASTAGANVLTF.

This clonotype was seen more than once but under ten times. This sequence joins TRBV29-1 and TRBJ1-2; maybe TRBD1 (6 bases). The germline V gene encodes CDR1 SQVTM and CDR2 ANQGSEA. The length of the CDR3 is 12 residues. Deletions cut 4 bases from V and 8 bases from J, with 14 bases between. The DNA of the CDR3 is TGCAGCGTTGGTAGAAGGGGGTACGGCTACACCTTC. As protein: CSVGRRGYGYTF.

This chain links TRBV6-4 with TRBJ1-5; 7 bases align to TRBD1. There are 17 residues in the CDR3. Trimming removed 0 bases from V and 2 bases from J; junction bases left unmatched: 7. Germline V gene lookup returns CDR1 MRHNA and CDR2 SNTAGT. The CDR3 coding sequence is TGTGCCAGCAGTGACTCCTCTACAGGGGTGCGCAATCAGCCCCAGCATTTT. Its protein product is CASSDSSTGVRNQPQHF.

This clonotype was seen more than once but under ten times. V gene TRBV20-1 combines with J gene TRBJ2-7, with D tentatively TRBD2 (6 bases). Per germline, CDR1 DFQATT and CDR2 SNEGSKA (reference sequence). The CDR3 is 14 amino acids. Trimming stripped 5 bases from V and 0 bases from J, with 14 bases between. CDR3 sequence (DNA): TGCAGTGCTGCTCTAGCGATGAGCTCCTACGAGCAGTACTTC. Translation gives CSAALAMSSYEQYF.

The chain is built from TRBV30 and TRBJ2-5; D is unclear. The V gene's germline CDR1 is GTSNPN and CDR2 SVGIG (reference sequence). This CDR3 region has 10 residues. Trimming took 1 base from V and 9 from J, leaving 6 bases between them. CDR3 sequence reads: CAWSESAQYF. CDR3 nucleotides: TGTGCCTGGAGTGAATCGGCCCAGTACTTC. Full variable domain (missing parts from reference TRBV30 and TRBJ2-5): SQTIHQWPATLVQPVGSPLSLECTVEGTSNPNLYWYRQAAGRGLQLLFYSVGIGQISSEVPQNLSASRPQDRQFILSSKKLLLSDSGFYLCAWSESAQYFGPGTRLLVL.

DNA of the CDR3: TGCGCCAGCTCCCCTAGCGGGAGCCGGTCCTACGAGCAGTACTTC. Translating it yields CASSPSGSRSYEQYF. The J gene is TRBJ2-7, the V gene TRBV5-1, with TRBD2 matching over 10 bases. Germline V gene lookup returns CDR1 SGHRS and CDR2 YFSETQ. V trimming: 7 bases; J trimming: 1 base; junction bases outside the gene matches: 8. The CDR3 length is 15 residues.

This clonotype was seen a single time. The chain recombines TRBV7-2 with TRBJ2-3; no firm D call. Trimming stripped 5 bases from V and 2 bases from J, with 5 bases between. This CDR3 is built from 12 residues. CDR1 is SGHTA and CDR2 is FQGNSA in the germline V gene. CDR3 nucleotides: TGTGCCAGCAGCCCGGACACAGATACGCAGTATTTT. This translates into CASSPDTDTQYF.

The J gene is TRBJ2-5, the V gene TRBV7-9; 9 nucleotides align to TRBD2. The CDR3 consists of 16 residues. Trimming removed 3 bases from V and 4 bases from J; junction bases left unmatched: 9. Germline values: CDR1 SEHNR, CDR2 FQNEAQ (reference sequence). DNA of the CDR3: TGTGCCAGCAGCTTGAGCCGCCTGGGACTAGCAGAGACCCAGTACTTC. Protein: CASSLSRLGLAETQYF. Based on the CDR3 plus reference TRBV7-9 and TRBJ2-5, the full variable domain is DTGVSQNPRHKITKRGQNVTFRCDPISEHNRLYWYRQTLGQGPEFLTYFQNEAQLEKSRLLSDRFSAERPKGSFSTLEIQRTEQGDSAMYLCASSLSRLGLAETQYFGPGTRLLVL.

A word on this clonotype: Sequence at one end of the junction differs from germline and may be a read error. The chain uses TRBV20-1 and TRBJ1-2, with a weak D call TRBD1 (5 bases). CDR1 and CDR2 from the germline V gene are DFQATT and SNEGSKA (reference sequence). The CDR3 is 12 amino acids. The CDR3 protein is CSASRGDNGYSF. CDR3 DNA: TGCAGTGCTAGTCGAGGGGATAATGGCTACAGCTTC.